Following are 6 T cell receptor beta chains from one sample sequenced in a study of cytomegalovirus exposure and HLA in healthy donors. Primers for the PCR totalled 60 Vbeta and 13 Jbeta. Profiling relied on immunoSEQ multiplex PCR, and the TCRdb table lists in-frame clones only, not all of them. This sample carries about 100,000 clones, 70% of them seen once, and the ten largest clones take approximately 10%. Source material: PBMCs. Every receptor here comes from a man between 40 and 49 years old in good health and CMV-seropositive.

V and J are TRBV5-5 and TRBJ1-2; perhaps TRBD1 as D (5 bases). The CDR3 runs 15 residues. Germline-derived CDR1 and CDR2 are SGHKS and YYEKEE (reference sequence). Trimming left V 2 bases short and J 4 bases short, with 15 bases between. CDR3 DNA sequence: TGTGCCAGCAGCTTTCAGATTTCAGGGATCTATGGCTACACCTTC. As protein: CASSFQISGIYGYTF.

CDR3 residues: CASSTTGGNTYEQYV. CDR3 nucleotides: TGTGCCAGCTCTACAACAGGGGGCAATACCTACGAGCAGTACGTC. The chain employs TRBV6-1 and TRBJ2-7, with 9 nucleotides matching TRBD1. Germline V gene lookup returns CDR1 MNHNS and CDR2 SASEGT. The trim removed 8 bases at V and 2 bases at J, leaving 10 bases unmatched. There are 15 residues in the CDR3.

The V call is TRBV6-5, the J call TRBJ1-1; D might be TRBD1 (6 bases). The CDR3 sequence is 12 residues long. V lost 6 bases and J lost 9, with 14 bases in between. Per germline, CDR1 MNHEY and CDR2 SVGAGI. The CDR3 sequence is CASSWEGQKAFF. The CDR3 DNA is TGTGCCAGCAGCTGGGAGGGACAAAAAGCTTTCTTT.

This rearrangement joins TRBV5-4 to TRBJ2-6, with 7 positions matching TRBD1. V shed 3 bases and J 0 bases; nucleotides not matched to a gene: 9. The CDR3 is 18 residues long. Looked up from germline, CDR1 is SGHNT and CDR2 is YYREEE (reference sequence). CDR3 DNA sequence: TGTGCCAGCAGCTCTGGGCTGGGACAGAACTCTGGGGCCAACGTCCTGACTTTC. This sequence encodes CASSSGLGQNSGANVLTF.

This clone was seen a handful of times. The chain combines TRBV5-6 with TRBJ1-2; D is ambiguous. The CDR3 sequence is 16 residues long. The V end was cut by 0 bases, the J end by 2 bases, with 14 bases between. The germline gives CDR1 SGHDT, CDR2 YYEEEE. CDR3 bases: TGTGCCAGCAGCTTGGTTCGGGGAGCATCAAACTATGGCTACACCTTC. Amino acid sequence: CASSLVRGASNYGYTF.

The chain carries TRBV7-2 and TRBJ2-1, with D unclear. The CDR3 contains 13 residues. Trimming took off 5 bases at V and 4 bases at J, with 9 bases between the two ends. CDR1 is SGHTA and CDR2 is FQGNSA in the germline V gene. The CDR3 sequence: CASSNTKYNEQFF. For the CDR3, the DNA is TGTGCCAGCAGCAACACGAAATACAATGAGCAGTTCTTC. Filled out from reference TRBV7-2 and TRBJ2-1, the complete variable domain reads GAGVSQSPSNKVTEKGKDVELRCDPISGHTALYWYRQSLGQGLEFLIYFQGNSAPDKSGLPSDRFSAERTGGSVSTLTIQRTQQEDSAVYLCASSNTKYNEQFFGPGTRLTVL.